This is a list of T cell receptor beta chains from one sample in a study of T cell responses to AZD1222 COVID-19 vaccine. Using immunoSEQ multiplex PCR, the repertoire was profiled, and TCRdb retains in-frame clones only, with some absent. The table records 130,000 or so clones, 85% to 95% of them present only once. This sample comprised peripheral blood, obtained on day 0 of AZD1222 vaccination. These TCRs come from an adult in good health. The CDR3 runs from the conserved cysteine through the conserved F or W. Fields, in order: clone size, J gene, D gene, V gene, CDR3 DNA, CDR3 protein. The D gene is left open where the match is weak. Rows give clone size only sometimes, using once, few, many, or a class for an expanded clone.

clone_size: NA; j_call: TRBJ2-2; d_call: NA; v_call: TRBV2; cdr3_nt: TGTGCCAGCAGTGGAAGGACTGTGAACACCGGGGAGCTGTTTTTT; cdr3_aa: CASSGRTVNTGELFF
clone_size: NA; j_call: TRBJ2-2; d_call: NA; v_call: TRBV5-1; cdr3_nt: TGCGCCAGCAGCCCGGTGCCCGGGGAGCTGTTTTTT; cdr3_aa: CASSPVPGELFF
clone_size: NA; j_call: TRBJ2-4; d_call: TRBD1; v_call: TRBV2; cdr3_nt: TGTGCCAGCAGCTGGACAGGGGGCAATTCCATTCAGTACTTC; cdr3_aa: CASSWTGGNSIQYF
clone_size: once; j_call: TRBJ2-1; d_call: NA; v_call: TRBV19; cdr3_nt: TGTGCCAGTAGTACAATCCGCGGGACCCTGGACAATGAGCAGTTCTTC; cdr3_aa: CASSTIRGTLDNEQFF
clone_size: NA; j_call: TRBJ1-1; d_call: NA; v_call: TRBV4-1; cdr3_nt: TGCGCCAGCAGCCTAATGGGGTTGGACACTGAAGCTTTCTTT; cdr3_aa: CASSLMGLDTEAFF
clone_size: NA; j_call: TRBJ1-1; d_call: TRBD1; v_call: TRBV5-4; cdr3_nt: TGTGCCAGCACCTCCAGAGGGACAGCGAACACTGAAGCTTTCTTT; cdr3_aa: CASTSRGTANTEAFF
clone_size: NA; j_call: TRBJ1-1; d_call: NA; v_call: TRBV19; cdr3_nt: TGTGCCAGTAGTATCCAGACGAACACTGAAGCTTTCTTT; cdr3_aa: CASSIQTNTEAFF
clone_size: NA; j_call: TRBJ1-2; d_call: NA; v_call: TRBV28; cdr3_nt: TGTGCCAGCAGCCGGACTGGCGGGAGAATCTATGGCTACACCTTC; cdr3_aa: CASSRTGGRIYGYTF
clone_size: NA; j_call: TRBJ2-7; d_call: NA; v_call: TRBV28; cdr3_nt: TGTGCCAGCTCTACCCGGGTGGACGAGCAGTACTTC; cdr3_aa: CASSTRVDEQYF
clone_size: NA; j_call: TRBJ2-7; d_call: TRBD2; v_call: TRBV6-6; cdr3_nt: TGTGCCAGCAGTCACGGACTAGCGGGAGGTACGCCCTACGAGCAGTACTTC; cdr3_aa: CASSHGLAGGTPYEQYF
clone_size: NA; j_call: TRBJ2-3; d_call: NA; v_call: TRBV9; cdr3_nt: TGTGCCAGCAGCCCTCTCATGGCAGATACGCAGTATTTT; cdr3_aa: CASSPLMADTQYF
clone_size: NA; j_call: TRBJ2-7; d_call: NA; v_call: TRBV9; cdr3_nt: TGTGCCAGCAGCGTACAAGGGGTCGCCTACGAGCAGTACTTC; cdr3_aa: CASSVQGVAYEQYF
clone_size: NA; j_call: TRBJ1-6; d_call: TRBD1; v_call: TRBV19; cdr3_nt: TGTGCCAGTAGTTTGGCAGGGGGCGCGCAGTCGTCACCCCTCCACTTT; cdr3_aa: CASSLAGGAQSSPLHF
clone_size: NA; j_call: TRBJ2-7; d_call: TRBD2; v_call: TRBV2; cdr3_nt: TGTGCCAGCGGACTAGCGGGTCTCTCCTACGAGCAGTACTTC; cdr3_aa: CASGLAGLSYEQYF
clone_size: once; j_call: TRBJ1-2; d_call: TRBD1; v_call: TRBV2; cdr3_nt: TGTGCCAGCAGGGGCCAGGGGGCCGGCCACTACACCTTC; cdr3_aa: CASRGQGAGHYTF
clone_size: NA; j_call: TRBJ1-1; d_call: NA; v_call: TRBV5-4; cdr3_nt: TGTGCCAGCAGCTTGGGCTCAAAGGGACCTGAAGCTTTCTTT; cdr3_aa: CASSLGSKGPEAFF
clone_size: NA; j_call: TRBJ1-5; d_call: NA; v_call: TRBV7-2; cdr3_nt: TGTGCCAGCAGCGGAAGACAGCTGAATCAGCCCCAGCATTTT; cdr3_aa: CASSGRQLNQPQHF
clone_size: NA; j_call: TRBJ1-1; d_call: TRBD1; v_call: TRBV30; cdr3_nt: TGTGCCTGGGACCAGGGGGCCGACACTGAAGCTTTCTTT; cdr3_aa: CAWDQGADTEAFF
clone_size: NA; j_call: TRBJ1-1; d_call: NA; v_call: TRBV12-3/TRBV12-4; cdr3_nt: TGTGCCAGCAGGCCCCAGGGAGACACTGAAGCTTTCTTT; cdr3_aa: CASRPQGDTEAFF
clone_size: NA; j_call: TRBJ1-1; d_call: NA; v_call: TRBV5-4; cdr3_nt: TGTGCCAGCAGCTTGGCGTCCCCGAACACTGAAGCTTTCTTT; cdr3_aa: CASSLASPNTEAFF
clone_size: NA; j_call: TRBJ1-1; d_call: TRBD1; v_call: TRBV4-3; cdr3_nt: TGCGCCAGCAGCCAGACAGGGGCCACTGAAGCTTTCTTT; cdr3_aa: CASSQTGATEAFF
clone_size: NA; j_call: TRBJ2-5; d_call: NA; v_call: TRBV5-1; cdr3_nt: TGCGCCAGCAGAATGGCGACAGCACAAGAGACCCAGTACTTC; cdr3_aa: CASRMATAQETQYF
clone_size: NA; j_call: TRBJ2-7; d_call: NA; v_call: TRBV28; cdr3_nt: TGTGCCAGCAGACCAAACCTATATCCTAAGCAGTACTTC; cdr3_aa: CASRPNLYPKQYF
clone_size: NA; j_call: TRBJ1-1; d_call: NA; v_call: TRBV6-5; cdr3_nt: TGTGCCAGCATTCGGGGGACGCGCGGAAATGAAGCTTTCTTT; cdr3_aa: CASIRGTRGNEAFF
clone_size: NA; j_call: TRBJ2-3; d_call: NA; v_call: TRBV19; cdr3_nt: TGTGCCAGTAGTACCTGGGACCCCAGGGTTGCAGATACGCAGTATTTT; cdr3_aa: CASSTWDPRVADTQYF
clone_size: NA; j_call: TRBJ1-3; d_call: NA; v_call: TRBV6-6; cdr3_nt: TGTGCCAGCAGTTACTCAAAGGGGTCTTCGGAAAACACCATATATTTT; cdr3_aa: CASSYSKGSSENTIYF
clone_size: NA; j_call: TRBJ2-7; d_call: NA; v_call: TRBV9; cdr3_nt: TGTGCCAGCAGCCTCCACCATACCAGCTACGAGCAGTACTTC; cdr3_aa: CASSLHHTSYEQYF
clone_size: NA; j_call: TRBJ2-1; d_call: TRBD2; v_call: TRBV6-2/TRBV6-3; cdr3_nt: TGTGCCAGCAGTTACTCCTCACTAGCGGACAATGAGCAGTTCTTC; cdr3_aa: CASSYSSLADNEQFF
clone_size: NA; j_call: TRBJ2-5; d_call: NA; v_call: TRBV11-2; cdr3_nt: TGTGCCAGCAGCTTAAAGAAAACGGCGGGATCCGTTATACAAGAGACCCAGTACTTC; cdr3_aa: CASSLKKTAGSVIQETQYF
clone_size: NA; j_call: TRBJ1-2; d_call: NA; v_call: TRBV28; cdr3_nt: TGTGCCAGCAGCGTACAGGGTGACGGCTACACCTTC; cdr3_aa: CASSVQGDGYTF
clone_size: NA; j_call: TRBJ1-1; d_call: NA; v_call: TRBV5-4; cdr3_nt: TGTGCCAGCAGCTTGGAACTGGGGGCGAATGGATACACTGAAGCTTTCTTT; cdr3_aa: CASSLELGANGYTEAFF
clone_size: NA; j_call: TRBJ2-7; d_call: TRBD1; v_call: TRBV18; cdr3_nt: TGTGCCAGCTCACCCGGGACAGGGTCGGAGCAGTACTTC; cdr3_aa: CASSPGTGSEQYF
clone_size: NA; j_call: TRBJ2-2; d_call: TRBD2; v_call: TRBV7-8; cdr3_nt: TGTGCCAGCAGCTTACGGTCGCTAGCGGGAGGCACCGGGGAGCTGTTTTTT; cdr3_aa: CASSLRSLAGGTGELFF
clone_size: NA; j_call: TRBJ1-2; d_call: NA; v_call: TRBV12-3/TRBV12-4; cdr3_nt: TGTGCCAGCAGTTTTGGTCTAGGGAATGGCTACACCTTC; cdr3_aa: CASSFGLGNGYTF
clone_size: NA; j_call: TRBJ2-2; d_call: NA; v_call: TRBV6-5; cdr3_nt: TGTGCCAGCAGTTACTCGATTTCAGCGAACACCGGGGAGCTGTTTTTT; cdr3_aa: CASSYSISANTGELFF
clone_size: NA; j_call: TRBJ2-7; d_call: TRBD1; v_call: TRBV3-1/TRBV3-2; cdr3_nt: TGTGCCAGCAGCTACGAAACCGGGACAGCCGATCCCGAGCAGTACTTC; cdr3_aa: CASSYETGTADPEQYF
clone_size: NA; j_call: TRBJ2-2; d_call: TRBD2; v_call: TRBV6-5; cdr3_nt: TGTGCCAGCAGTTACCGTGTTAGCGGGGCTGGGGAGCTGTTTTTT; cdr3_aa: CASSYRVSGAGELFF
clone_size: NA; j_call: TRBJ2-2; d_call: NA; v_call: TRBV10-3; cdr3_nt: TGTGCCATCCCGGGGATGTCCGGGGAGCTGTTTTTT; cdr3_aa: CAIPGMSGELFF
clone_size: NA; j_call: TRBJ1-5; d_call: NA; v_call: TRBV7-8; cdr3_nt: TGTGCCAGCAGCCCCGGCGGACAGAGCAATCAGCCCCAGCATTTT; cdr3_aa: CASSPGGQSNQPQHF
clone_size: NA; j_call: TRBJ2-3; d_call: TRBD2; v_call: TRBV7-9; cdr3_nt: TGTGCCAGCAGCCCCACGGGTAGCGGGGGGCCCTCGGATACGCAGTATTTT; cdr3_aa: CASSPTGSGGPSDTQYF
clone_size: NA; j_call: TRBJ1-1; d_call: NA; v_call: TRBV27; cdr3_nt: TGTGCCAGCAGTTCACTTCGGATGAGGGGTAAGTGGAACACTGAAGCTTTCTTT; cdr3_aa: CASSSLRMRGKWNTEAFF
clone_size: NA; j_call: TRBJ2-6; d_call: NA; v_call: TRBV10-3; cdr3_nt: TGTGCCATCAGTGATGGTCAGGATTTAGCCTCCTCTGGGGCCAACGTCCTGACTTTC; cdr3_aa: CAISDGQDLASSGANVLTF
clone_size: NA; j_call: TRBJ2-1; d_call: TRBD2; v_call: TRBV9; cdr3_nt: TGTGCCAGCAGCGTACTTGGACTAGCGTACAATGAGCAGTTCTTC; cdr3_aa: CASSVLGLAYNEQFF
clone_size: NA; j_call: TRBJ1-1; d_call: NA; v_call: TRBV7-2; cdr3_nt: TGTGCCAGCAGCATCCGACAGCTTAGGGACACTGAAGCTTTCTTT; cdr3_aa: CASSIRQLRDTEAFF
clone_size: NA; j_call: TRBJ1-1; d_call: NA; v_call: TRBV4-3; cdr3_nt: TGCGCCAGCAGCCAAGGCCTTCAGGGTGAAGCTTTCTTT; cdr3_aa: CASSQGLQGEAFF
clone_size: NA; j_call: TRBJ2-1; d_call: TRBD2; v_call: TRBV18; cdr3_nt: TGTGCCAGCTCACCCACTAGCGGGTTTTACAATGAGCAGTTCTTC; cdr3_aa: CASSPTSGFYNEQFF
clone_size: few; j_call: TRBJ2-7; d_call: NA; v_call: TRBV27; cdr3_nt: TGTGCCAGCAGTTCCCTCTACGAGCAGTACTTC; cdr3_aa: CASSSLYEQYF
clone_size: NA; j_call: TRBJ2-2; d_call: NA; v_call: TRBV29-1; cdr3_nt: TGCAGCGTTGAAGGGGGTCCGAACACCGGGGAGCTGTTTTTT; cdr3_aa: CSVEGGPNTGELFF
clone_size: NA; j_call: TRBJ1-1; d_call: NA; v_call: TRBV5-4; cdr3_nt: TGTGCCAGCAGCTCTGGGGGTATGGGGGGCACTGAAGCTTTCTTT; cdr3_aa: CASSSGGMGGTEAFF
clone_size: NA; j_call: TRBJ1-1; d_call: NA; v_call: TRBV27; cdr3_nt: TGTGCCAGCACCTTCATAGGGGCTCAGGGAACTGAAGCTTTCTTT; cdr3_aa: CASTFIGAQGTEAFF
clone_size: NA; j_call: TRBJ1-1; d_call: NA; v_call: TRBV24-1; cdr3_nt: TGTGCCACCAGTGATTCTATCCGACATGAAGCTTTCTTT; cdr3_aa: CATSDSIRHEAFF
clone_size: NA; j_call: TRBJ2-4; d_call: TRBD1; v_call: TRBV7-9; cdr3_nt: TGTGCCAGCAGCGAAGACAGGGTTAGGATGGCCAAAAACATTCAGTACTTC; cdr3_aa: CASSEDRVRMAKNIQYF
clone_size: NA; j_call: TRBJ2-5; d_call: NA; v_call: TRBV27; cdr3_nt: TGTGCCAGCAGTAGGACGTTACAAGAGACCCAGTACTTC; cdr3_aa: CASSRTLQETQYF
clone_size: NA; j_call: TRBJ2-1; d_call: NA; v_call: TRBV27; cdr3_nt: TGTGCCAGCAGTTTGAACGGACTCCTCTCCTACAATGAGCAGTTCTTC; cdr3_aa: CASSLNGLLSYNEQFF
clone_size: NA; j_call: TRBJ1-1; d_call: TRBD1; v_call: TRBV19; cdr3_nt: TGTGCCAGTAGTGACAGGGCGGAGGGTGAAGCTTTCTTT; cdr3_aa: CASSDRAEGEAFF
clone_size: once; j_call: TRBJ2-7; d_call: NA; v_call: TRBV29-1; cdr3_nt: TGCAGCGTTAGGGACGGCCCCTACGAGCAGTACTTC; cdr3_aa: CSVRDGPYEQYF
clone_size: NA; j_call: TRBJ1-5; d_call: NA; v_call: TRBV27; cdr3_nt: TGTGCCAGCAGTTTATCGGACCCAATCGACGATCAGCCCCAGCATTTT; cdr3_aa: CASSLSDPIDDQPQHF